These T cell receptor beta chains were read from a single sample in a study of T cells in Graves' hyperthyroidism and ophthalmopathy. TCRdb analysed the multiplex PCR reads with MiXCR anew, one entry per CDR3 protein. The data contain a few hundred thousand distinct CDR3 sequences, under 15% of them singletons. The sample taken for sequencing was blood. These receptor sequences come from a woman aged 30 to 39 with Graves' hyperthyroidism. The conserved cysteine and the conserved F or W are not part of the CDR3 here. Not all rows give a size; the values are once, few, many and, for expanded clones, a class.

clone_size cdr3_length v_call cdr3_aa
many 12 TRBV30 AWSVLAGKIEQY
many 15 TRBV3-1 TSSQDSTNSRADTQY
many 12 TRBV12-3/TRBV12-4 ASRSSGLSYEQY
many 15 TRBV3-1 ASSQSPATSGGETQY
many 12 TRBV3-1 ASSQGQGTDTQY
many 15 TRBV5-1 ASRETVTGGRNYGYT
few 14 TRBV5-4 ASSLRLAGDLDTQY
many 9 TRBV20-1 SASPLHGYT
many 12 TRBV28 AGKQGTNTGELF
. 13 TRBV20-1 SARRGVTNTGELF
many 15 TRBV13 ASSLWLGANSPNEQF
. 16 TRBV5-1 ASSPASGSMIGTDTQY
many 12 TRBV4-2 ASSQPTGDTEAF
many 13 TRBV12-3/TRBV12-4 ASSSLTSGAYEQY
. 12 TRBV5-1 ASSLNIAPDTQY
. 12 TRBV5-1 ASSRTGIADTQY
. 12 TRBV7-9 ASSLPEAKNIQY
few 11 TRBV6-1 ASSVGSPYEQY
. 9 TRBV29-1 SAHRGHGQF
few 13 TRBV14 ASSHLSGVGGEQF
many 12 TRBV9 ASSVSVGDTEAF
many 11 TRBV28 ASLAGGTDTQY
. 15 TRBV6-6 ASSYSGLAGSDNEQF
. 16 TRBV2 ASSDRPLAGVNRYEQY
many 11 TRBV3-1 ASSQDLDPRQY
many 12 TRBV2 ASRLEGSYNEQF
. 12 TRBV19 ASGQGYGNQPQH
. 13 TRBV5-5 ASSNPGTSGNEQY
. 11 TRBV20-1 SVGGASNQPQH
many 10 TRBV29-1 SVEAQGDIQY
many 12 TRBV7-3 ASSLTGTYNEQF
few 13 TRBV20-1 SARDWGKEDNEQF
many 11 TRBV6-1 ATQTGYGNTIY
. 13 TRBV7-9 ASSPTYRGQETQY
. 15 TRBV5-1 ASSSPTASSAQNEQF
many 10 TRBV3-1 ASSQSRVNFF
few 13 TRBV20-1 SARDWDRGVGEQY